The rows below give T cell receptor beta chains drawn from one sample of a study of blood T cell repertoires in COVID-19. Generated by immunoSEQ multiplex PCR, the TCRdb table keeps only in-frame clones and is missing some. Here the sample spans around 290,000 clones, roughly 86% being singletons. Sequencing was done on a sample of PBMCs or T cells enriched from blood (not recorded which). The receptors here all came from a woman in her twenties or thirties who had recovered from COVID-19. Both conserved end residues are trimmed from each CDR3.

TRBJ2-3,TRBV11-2,ASSLEPGATDTQY
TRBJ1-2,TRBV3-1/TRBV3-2,ASSPNPTGIYGYT
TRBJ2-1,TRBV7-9,ASSLSGDNEQF
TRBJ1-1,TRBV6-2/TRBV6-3,ASSYSLSGTGNTEAF
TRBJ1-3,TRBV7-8,ASSQTGARGTIY
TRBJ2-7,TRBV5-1,ASSLDRAGASYEQY
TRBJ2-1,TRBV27,ASSPTSGRAHEQF
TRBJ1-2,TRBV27,ASSFHGDYGYT
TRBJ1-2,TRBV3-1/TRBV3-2,ASSSGIRTYGYT
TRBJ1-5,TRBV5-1,ASSLTFDQPQH
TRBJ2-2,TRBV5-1,ASSLESGAVGELF
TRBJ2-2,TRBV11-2,ASSPRLAAEGGELF
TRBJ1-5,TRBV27,ASAGRREGPNQPQH
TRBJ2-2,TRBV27,ASNSKNTGELF
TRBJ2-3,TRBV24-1,ATSEAGGTDTQY
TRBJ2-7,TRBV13,ASSSQQGARIEQY
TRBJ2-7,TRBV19,ASSLGQGGFDEQY
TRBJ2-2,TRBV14,ASSPKAGQVELF
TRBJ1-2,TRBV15,ATSRQGRGYT
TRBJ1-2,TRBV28,ASSTPAGVNGYT
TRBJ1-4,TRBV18,ASSPLGAGEKLF
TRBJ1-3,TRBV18,ASSQGGDGSGNTIY
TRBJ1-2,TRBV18,ASSPAGTTYGYT